The entry below gives a single T cell receptor beta chain sequence along with its context. As yet, its antigen is unknown. This specimen belongs to a study of CD8+CD57+ T cells in acquired aplastic anemia. The CDR3 is 13 amino acids. Germline loops: CDR1 DFQATT, CDR2 SNEGSKA (reference sequence). Unmatched junction bases numbered 4, after V lost 5 bases and J lost 3 bases. Notes on the study in general: Patients and controls shared twenty-nine CD8+ CDR3 sequences, which appeared highly expressed in patients and within their immunodominant clones.

Patients sequenced had flow cytometry evidence of CD8+CD57+ cell expansion. Prior therapy had not been administered to any patient at the time of blood sampling. Profiles of TCR beta VDJ and CDR3 were generated from a genomic DNA template. Each CDR3 protein is one row after TCRdb ran MiXCR on the reads. The sample records approximately 100,000 distinct CDR3 sequences, around 62% being singletons. Sequenced input: sorted CD4+, CD8+, or CD8+CD57+ T cells (not recorded which) from PBMCs. The chain recombines TRBV20-1 with TRBJ2-5; 9 bases fit TRBD2. The TCR originated in a human donor with aplastic anemia. CDR3 coding DNA: TGCAGTGCTTCCAGGACTAGCGAAGAGACCCAGTACTTC. Translated, it gives CSASRTSEETQYF.